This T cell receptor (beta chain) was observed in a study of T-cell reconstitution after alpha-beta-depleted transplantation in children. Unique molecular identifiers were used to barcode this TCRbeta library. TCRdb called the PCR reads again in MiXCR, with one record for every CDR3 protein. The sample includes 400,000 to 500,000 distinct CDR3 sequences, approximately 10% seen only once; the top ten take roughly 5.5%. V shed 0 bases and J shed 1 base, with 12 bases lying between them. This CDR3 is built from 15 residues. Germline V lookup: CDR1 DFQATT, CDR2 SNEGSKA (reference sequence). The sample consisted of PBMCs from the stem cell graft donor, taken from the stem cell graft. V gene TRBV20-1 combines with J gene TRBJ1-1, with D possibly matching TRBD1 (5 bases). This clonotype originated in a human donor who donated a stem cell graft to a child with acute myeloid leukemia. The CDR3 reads CSARDWGNPNTEAFF. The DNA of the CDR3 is TGCAGTGCTAGAGATTGGGGCAACCCGAACACTGAAGCTTTCTTT.